This paragraph covers one TCR beta chain sequence. This clonotype was observed at least ten times. Its antigen is not yet known. No quality values exist for individual bases; no much larger clone is one base distant. The germline V gene provides CDR1 SGHTA and CDR2 FQGTGA. V is reduced by 2 bases and J by 0 bases, leaving a spacing of 10 bases between them. From the cysteine through the phenylalanine, the CDR3 covers 15 amino acids. Of the read, only the CDR3 DNA is kept; its 45 bases are in frame from base 1. The TCR beta CDR3 regions were amplified from RNA transcripts. A first-round RT-PCR of the TCR CDR3 used the HTBI primer set with the Qiagen OneStep RT-PCR kit. The libraries were constructed in a second round of multiplex PCR and then size-selected and purified. Paired-end sequencing of the libraries was performed with 100 bp reads on an Illumina HiSeq2000. Concerning the study's data processing: SOAPnuke was used to process the raw data, removing reads that contained adapters or uncalled bases, had a mean Phred below 15, or lacked an exact match to the constant primer or identifier. COPE v1.2.5 was used to merge the high-quality paired reads, and each unique nucleotide sequence was defined as a clonotype. MiTCR v1.1 was used to align clonotypes to the IMGT TRBV, TRBD and TRBJ reference segments. Analysis was restricted to V-J combinations with a frequency above 0.0001, which covered 99% to 99.2% of repertoires. A TCS score was defined as the ratio of F50 (clonal expansion) to E x V (chaos), with BLOSUM62-based TCRdist applied between CDR3 peptides within each V-J. Welch's t-statistics and random forest reduced fewer than 600 V-J features to about 13, which were used in a naive Bayes classifier (R e1071). TCRdb trimmed the raw reads at Q25, called clones with MiXCR and kept productive beta chains. Rows merge per CDR3 protein into single entries with the most common DNA and genes. The V and J calls follow TCRdb's processing rather than the paper's. The sample table lists a few hundred thousand distinct CDR3 sequences, under 15% of them with a count of one. The top ten constitute around 17% of the sample.

Graves' hyperthyroidism was defined as stable when no progression to ophthalmopathy occurred over 18 months of follow-up. Hyperthyroidism patients were aged 18 to 65 years and newly diagnosed, with disease duration of less than 2 months. Patients with uncontrolled infections, other autoimmune diseases, pregnancy or lactation were excluded. Diagnoses were based on clinical symptoms, serum thyroxine and TRAb, thyroid ultrasound and orbital computed tomography. Ficoll-Paque density gradient centrifugation was used to isolate PBMCs from around 10 ml of fresh peripheral blood. Total RNA was extracted with Trizol reagent, and quality was checked on an Agilent 2100 Bioanalyzer. These data belong to a study of T cells in Graves' hyperthyroidism and ophthalmopathy (dated by TCRdb to about 2019). Broadly, across the study: Peripheral blood samples were taken at the time of initial diagnosis, prior to any treatment. TCR V-J signatures able to tell the groups apart were searched for in a discovery cohort of 95 or so patients, of whom more than 40 had Graves' ophthalmopathy and 57 had stable Graves' hyperthyroidism. An independent validation cohort of fewer than 20 hyperthyroidism patients and about 16 patients who later progressed to ophthalmopathy tested prospective prediction of ophthalmopathy. The 95 to 100 discovery patients were divided at random into training and test sets in a 7:3 ratio. In addition, the study compared T-cell repertoires in thyroid tissue and in blood from about 6 Graves' hyperthyroidism patients. After blood sampling, hyperthyroidism patients were treated with methimazole at a starting dose of 30 mg daily, and ophthalmopathy patients were treated with high-dose intravenous methylprednisolone. The paper describes TCR Vbeta CDR3 sequencing of fewer than 150 peripheral blood samples, made up of 43 ophthalmopathy patients, around 73 hyperthyroidism patients and about 17 progressor patients. The investigation overall reported the following: No statistical method was used to fix the sample size in advance, and group allocation was not hidden from the investigators. In cross-validation, a model built on a 13 V-J signature told ophthalmopathy apart from stable hyperthyroidism with 87.88% sensitivity and approximately 81% specificity, and in testing the same model reached 80%/75%. In validation, the model predicted progression to ophthalmopathy a median of around 6.5 months before onset, with roughly 70% sensitivity and roughly 79% specificity. Most expanded thyroid clonotypes (frequency above 0.001) were also detected in blood, suggesting blood repertoires may reflect thyroid immune responses.

Sequenced material: blood. The rearrangement joined TRBV7-3 to TRBJ1-1, with a weak D call of TRBD1 (6 bases match). The TCR was taken from a woman under 30 with Graves' hyperthyroidism. The DNA reads as follows: TGTGCCAGCAGCTTAGGGGGGACAATGAACACTGAAGCTTTCTTT. Translated, this is CASSLGGTMNTEAFF.